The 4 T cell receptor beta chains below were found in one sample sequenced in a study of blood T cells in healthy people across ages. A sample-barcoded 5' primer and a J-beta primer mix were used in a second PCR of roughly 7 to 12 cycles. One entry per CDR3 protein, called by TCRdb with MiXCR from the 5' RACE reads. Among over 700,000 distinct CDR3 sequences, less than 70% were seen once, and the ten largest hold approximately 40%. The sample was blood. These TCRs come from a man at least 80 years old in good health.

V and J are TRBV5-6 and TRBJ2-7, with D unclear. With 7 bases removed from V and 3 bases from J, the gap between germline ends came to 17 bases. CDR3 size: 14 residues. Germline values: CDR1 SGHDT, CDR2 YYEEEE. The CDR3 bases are TGTGCCAGCTCCCCCGCACGACGCTACTACGAGCAGTACTTC. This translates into CASSPARRYYEQYF.

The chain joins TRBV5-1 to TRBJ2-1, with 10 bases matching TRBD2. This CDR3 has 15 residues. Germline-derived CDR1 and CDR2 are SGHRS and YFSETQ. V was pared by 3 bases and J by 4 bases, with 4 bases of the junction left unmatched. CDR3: CASSYGLAEYNEQFF. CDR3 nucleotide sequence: TGCGCCAGCAGCTACGGACTAGCGGAGTACAATGAGCAGTTCTTC. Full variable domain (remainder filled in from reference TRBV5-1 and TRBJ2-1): KAGVTQTPRYLIKTRGQQVTLSCSPISGHRSVSWYQQTPGQGLQFLFEYFSETQRNKGNFPGRFSGRQFSNSRSEMNVSTLELGDSALYLCASSYGLAEYNEQFFGPGTRLTVL.

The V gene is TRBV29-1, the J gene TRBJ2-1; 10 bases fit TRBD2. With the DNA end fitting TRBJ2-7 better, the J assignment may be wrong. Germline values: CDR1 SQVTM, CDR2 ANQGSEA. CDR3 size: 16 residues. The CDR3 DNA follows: TGCAGCGCTGCCTTGCTAGCGGGGGTGGCGTCCAATGAGCAGTACTTC. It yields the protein CSAALLAGVASNEQYF.

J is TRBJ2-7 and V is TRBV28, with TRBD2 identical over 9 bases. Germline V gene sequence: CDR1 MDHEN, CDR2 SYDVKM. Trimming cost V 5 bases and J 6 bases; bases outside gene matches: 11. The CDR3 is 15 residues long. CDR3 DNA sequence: TGTGCCAGCAGTCCGCGTGGGAGCGGGAGGTTCGAGCAGTACTTC. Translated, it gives CASSPRGSGRFEQYF.